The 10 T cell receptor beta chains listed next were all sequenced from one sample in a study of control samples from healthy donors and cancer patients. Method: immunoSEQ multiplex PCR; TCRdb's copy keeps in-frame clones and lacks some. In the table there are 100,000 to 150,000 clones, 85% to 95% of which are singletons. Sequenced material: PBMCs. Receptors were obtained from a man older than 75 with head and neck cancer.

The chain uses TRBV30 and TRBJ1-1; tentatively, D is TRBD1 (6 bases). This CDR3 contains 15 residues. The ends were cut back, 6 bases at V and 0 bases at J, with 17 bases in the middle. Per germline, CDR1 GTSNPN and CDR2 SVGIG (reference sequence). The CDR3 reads CACHKEGGMNTEAFF. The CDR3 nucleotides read TGTGCCTGCCATAAGGAGGGGGGCATGAACACTGAAGCTTTCTTT.

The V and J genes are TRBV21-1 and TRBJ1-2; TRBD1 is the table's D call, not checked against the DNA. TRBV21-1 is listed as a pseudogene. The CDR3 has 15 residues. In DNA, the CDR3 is TGTGCCAGCAGCAAAGCAGGGGACAGGGCCATGAGCTACACCTTC. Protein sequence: CASSKAGDRAMSYTF.

The CDR3 protein is CASSYTTGYGYTF. The CDR3 DNA reads as TGTGCCAGCAGTTACACTACAGGGTACGGCTACACCTTC. The J gene is TRBJ1-2, the V gene TRBV6-2 or TRBV6-3; the D gene is possibly TRBD1 (6 bases). Germline CDR1 and CDR2: MNHEY and SVGEGT. V was trimmed by 2 bases and J by 8 bases, leaving 12 bases between them. This CDR3 contains 13 residues.

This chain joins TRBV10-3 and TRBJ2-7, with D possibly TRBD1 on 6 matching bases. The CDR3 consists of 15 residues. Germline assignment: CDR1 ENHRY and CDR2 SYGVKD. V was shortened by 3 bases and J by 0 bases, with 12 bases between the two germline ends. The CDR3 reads CAISEEDRASYEQYF. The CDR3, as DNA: TGTGCCATCAGTGAAGAGGACAGAGCCTCCTACGAGCAGTACTTC.

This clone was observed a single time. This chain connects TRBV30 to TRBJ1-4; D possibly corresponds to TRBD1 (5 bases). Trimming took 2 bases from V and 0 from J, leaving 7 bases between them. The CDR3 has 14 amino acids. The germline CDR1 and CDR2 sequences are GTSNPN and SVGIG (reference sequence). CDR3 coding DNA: TGTGCCTGGAGTCGGGGGGCAACTAATGAAAAACTGTTTTTT. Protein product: CAWSRGATNEKLFF.

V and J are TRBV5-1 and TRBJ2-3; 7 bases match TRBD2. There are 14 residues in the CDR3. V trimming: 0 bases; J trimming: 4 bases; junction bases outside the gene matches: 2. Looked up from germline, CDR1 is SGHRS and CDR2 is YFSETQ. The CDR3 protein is CASSLGGGPDTQYF. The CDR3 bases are TGCGCCAGCAGCTTGGGCGGGGGACCAGATACGCAGTATTTT.

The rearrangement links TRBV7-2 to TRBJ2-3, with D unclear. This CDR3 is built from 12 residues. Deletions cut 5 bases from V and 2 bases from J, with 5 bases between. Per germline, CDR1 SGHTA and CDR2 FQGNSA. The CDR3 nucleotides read TGTGCCAGCAGCCGTAACACAGATACGCAGTATTTT. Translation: CASSRNTDTQYF.

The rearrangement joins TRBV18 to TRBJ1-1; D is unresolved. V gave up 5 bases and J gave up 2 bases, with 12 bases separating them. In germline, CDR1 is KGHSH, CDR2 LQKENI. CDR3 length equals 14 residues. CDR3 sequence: CASSARPGNTEAFF. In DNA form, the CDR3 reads TGTGCCAGCTCAGCCAGGCCAGGAAACACTGAAGCTTTCTTT.

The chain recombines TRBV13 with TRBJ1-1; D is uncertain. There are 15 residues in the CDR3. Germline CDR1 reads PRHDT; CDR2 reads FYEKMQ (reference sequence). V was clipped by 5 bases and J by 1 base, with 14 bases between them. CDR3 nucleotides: TGTGCCAGCAGCCCTAAAGGAGGGCGGAACACTGAAGCTTTCTTT. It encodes CASSPKGGRNTEAFF.

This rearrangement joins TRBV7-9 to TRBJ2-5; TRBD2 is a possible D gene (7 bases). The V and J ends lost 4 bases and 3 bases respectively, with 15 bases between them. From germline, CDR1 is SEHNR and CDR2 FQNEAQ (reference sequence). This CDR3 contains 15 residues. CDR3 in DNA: TGTGCCAGCAGCTCAATCAGAGGGGGGGAAGAGACCCAGTACTTC. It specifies CASSSIRGGEETQYF.